This TCR beta chain was identified in a study of somatic mutations in cytotoxic T cells in rheumatoid arthritis. Study overall: Patients gave 30 ml EDTA peripheral blood immediately after diagnosis, prior to starting treatment.

Germline V CDR1 and CDR2: MGHRA, YSYEKL. The CDR3 runs 16 residues. V trimming: 6 bases; J trimming: 5 bases; junction bases outside the gene matches: 9. Source study methods: Among patient CD8+ clones larger than 1%, matches to published virus-specific TCRB sequences were rare. Produced via immunoSEQ multiplex PCR; TCRdb's table is partial and in-frame only. V and J calls and clone size are given by that table; D and trimming were obtained from the DNA. The table includes over 15,000 clones, roughly 80% detected once. Positive selection with magnetic beads achieved the isolation of CD4+ and CD8+ cells, followed by a flow cytometry check of purity. As to this clone: Antigen specificity is unknown.

Findings of the study overall: Nothing was done to adjust for multiple comparisons when TRBV07 showed up slightly less in rheumatoid arthritis patients.

V usage is TRBV4-1 and J usage is TRBJ1-5; 11 nucleotides line up with TRBD1. Specimen: CD8+ T cells sorted from blood. This sequence was found in an adult with rheumatoid arthritis. The CDR3 here is CASRNWTGGLDQPQHF. In nucleotides, the CDR3 is TGCGCCAGCAGGAACTGGACAGGGGGCTTGGATCAGCCCCAGCATTTT.